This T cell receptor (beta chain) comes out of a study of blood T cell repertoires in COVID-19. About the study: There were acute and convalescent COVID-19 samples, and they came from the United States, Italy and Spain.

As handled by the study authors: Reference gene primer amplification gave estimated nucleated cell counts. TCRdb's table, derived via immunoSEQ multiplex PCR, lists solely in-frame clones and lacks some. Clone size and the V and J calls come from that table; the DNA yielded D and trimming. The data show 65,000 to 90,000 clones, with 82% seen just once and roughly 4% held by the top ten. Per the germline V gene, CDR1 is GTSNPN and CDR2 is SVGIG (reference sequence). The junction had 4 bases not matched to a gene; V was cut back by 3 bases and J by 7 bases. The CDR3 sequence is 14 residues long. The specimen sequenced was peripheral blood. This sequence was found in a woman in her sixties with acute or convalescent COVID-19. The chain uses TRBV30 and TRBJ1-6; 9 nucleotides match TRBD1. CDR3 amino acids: CAWRRQGENSPLHF. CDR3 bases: TGTGCCTGGAGGAGACAGGGGGAAAATTCACCCCTCCACTTT.